This T cell receptor (beta chain) was observed in a study of blood T cell repertoires in COVID-19 (dated by TCRdb to 2020 to 2021). Turning to the overall study: Samples from collaborators originated in the United States, Italy and Spain and spanned both the acute and convalescent phases of COVID-19. Samples were obtained from the ongoing ImmuneRACE study (first 160 participants) and from over 1,000 subjects provided by 6 global collaborators. Where available, HLA class I and class II types were taken from metadata supplied by the sample provider and were not determined by assay-based typing. The repertoires were released in a freely available public database meant as a resource for research on the immune response to SARS-CoV-2. The material from the prospective study consisted of cDNA or gDNA derived from T cells, B-cell-depleted T cells, or PBMCs. The sample metadata nearly always contained a de-identified subject ID, COVID-19 status, age in years and sex. The dataset comprised deeply sampled blood TCRbeta repertoires from subjects exposed to, actively infected with, or recovered from COVID-19. Points the paper makes about the study in general: The quantity of clinical and demographic metadata differed by source and by participant and was supplied without curation.

Via the germline V gene, CDR1 is ENHRY and CDR2 SYGVKD. From the cysteine through the phenylalanine, the CDR3 covers 14 amino acids. The kept DNA is CDR3 alone, 42 bases in frame from the first base. The junction shows trimming of 10 bases on V and 0 bases on J, and the gene matches do not reach 6 bases of it. The collaborating institutions used their own protocols to collect whole blood in K2EDTA tubes. For TCRbeta analysis, collaborator samples were shipped as frozen whole blood, as isolated PBMCs, or as DNA extracted from either sample type. TCRbeta CDR3 regions were amplified from genomic DNA using the immunoSEQ Assay, a bias-controlled multiplex PCR. On the authors' methods: The number of nucleated cells in each sample was estimated by amplification of reference gene primers within the assay. To quantify the absolute abundance of each unique TCRbeta CDR3 rearrangement, sequence reads were collapsed and filtered. Productive Simpson clonality was computed per sample as the square root of Simpson's diversity index over productive rearrangements. TCRdb re-hosts the immuneACCESS table, in-frame sequences only. Its copies lack some clones; in the studies checked, an unresolved V gene accounts for under half of them, and the cause for the rest is not known. V and J calls and clone size are as listed in that table; D and trimming were resolved from the DNA. The sample table records approximately 89,000 clones; around 90% of these occur just once. About 4.5% of the sample is in the top ten clones.

In regard to this clone: The antigen it binds to is not known. Base qualities are not recorded, but no much larger clone differs from it by a single base.

This sequence uses TRBV10-3 and TRBJ2-1, with 7 bases matching TRBD1. The origin of this receptor is a man between 65 and 80 years old with acute or convalescent COVID-19. Sequencing used peripheral blood. The bases read TGTGCCACCTGGACAGGCCTCTCCTACAATGAGCAGTTCTTC. It codes for CATWTGLSYNEQFF.